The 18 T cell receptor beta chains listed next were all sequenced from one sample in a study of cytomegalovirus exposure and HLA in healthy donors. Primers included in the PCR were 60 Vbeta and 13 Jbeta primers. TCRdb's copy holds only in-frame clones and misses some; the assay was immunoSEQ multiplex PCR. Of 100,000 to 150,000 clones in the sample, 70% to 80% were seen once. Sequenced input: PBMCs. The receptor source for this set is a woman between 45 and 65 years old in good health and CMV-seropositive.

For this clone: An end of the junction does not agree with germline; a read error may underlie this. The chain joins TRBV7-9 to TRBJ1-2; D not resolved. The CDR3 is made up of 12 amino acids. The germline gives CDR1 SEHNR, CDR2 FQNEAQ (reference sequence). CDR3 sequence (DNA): TGTTCCAGCAGCTTAGTGTCGGGGGGCTACACCTTC. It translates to CSSSLVSGGYTF.

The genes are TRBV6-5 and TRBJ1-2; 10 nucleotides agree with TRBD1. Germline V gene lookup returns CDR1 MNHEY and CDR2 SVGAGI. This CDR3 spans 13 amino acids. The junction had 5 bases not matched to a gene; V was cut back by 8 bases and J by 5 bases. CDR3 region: CASGDRGSYGYTF. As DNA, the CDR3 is TGTGCCAGCGGGGACAGGGGTTCATATGGCTACACCTTC.

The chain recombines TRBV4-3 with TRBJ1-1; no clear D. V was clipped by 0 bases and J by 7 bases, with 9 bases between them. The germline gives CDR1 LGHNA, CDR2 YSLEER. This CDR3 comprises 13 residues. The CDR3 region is CASSQDRYGEAFF. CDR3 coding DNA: TGCGCCAGCAGCCAAGATCGTTACGGTGAAGCTTTCTTT.

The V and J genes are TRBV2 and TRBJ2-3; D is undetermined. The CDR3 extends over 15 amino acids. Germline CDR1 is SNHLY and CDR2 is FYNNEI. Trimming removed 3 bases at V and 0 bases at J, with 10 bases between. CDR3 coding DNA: TGTGCCAGCAGTGACGGCGAGACTAGCACAGATACGCAGTATTTT. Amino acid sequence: CASSDGETSTDTQYF.

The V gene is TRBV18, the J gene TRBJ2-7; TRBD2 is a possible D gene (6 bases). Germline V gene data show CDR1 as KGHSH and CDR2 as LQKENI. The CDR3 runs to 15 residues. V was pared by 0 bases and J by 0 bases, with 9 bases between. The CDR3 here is CASSPPLGSSYEQYF. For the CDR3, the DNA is TGTGCCAGCTCACCACCTCTCGGGAGCTCCTACGAGCAGTACTTC. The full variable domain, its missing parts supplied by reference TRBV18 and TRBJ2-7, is NAGVMQNPRHLVRRRGQEARLRCSPMKGHSHVYWYRQLPEEGLKFMVYLQKENIIDESGMPKERFSAEFPKEGPSILRIQQVVRGDSAAYFCASSPPLGSSYEQYFGPGTRLTVT.

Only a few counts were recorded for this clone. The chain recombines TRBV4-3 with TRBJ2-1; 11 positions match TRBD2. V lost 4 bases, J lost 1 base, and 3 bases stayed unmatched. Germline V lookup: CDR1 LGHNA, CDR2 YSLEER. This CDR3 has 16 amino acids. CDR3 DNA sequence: TGCGCCAGCAGCCGCACTAGCGGGGGATCCTACAATGAGCAGTTCTTC. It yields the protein CASSRTSGGSYNEQFF.

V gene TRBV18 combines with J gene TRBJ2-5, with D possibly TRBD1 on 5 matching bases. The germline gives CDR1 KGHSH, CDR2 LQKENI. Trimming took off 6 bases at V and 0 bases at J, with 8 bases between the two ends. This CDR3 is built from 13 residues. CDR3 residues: CASSMTDQETQYF. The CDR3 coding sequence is TGTGCCAGCTCGATGACAGACCAAGAGACCCAGTACTTC. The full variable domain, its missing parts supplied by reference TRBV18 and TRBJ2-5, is NAGVMQNPRHLVRRRGQEARLRCSPMKGHSHVYWYRQLPEEGLKFMVYLQKENIIDESGMPKERFSAEFPKEGPSILRIQQVVRGDSAAYFCASSMTDQETQYFGPGTRLLVL.

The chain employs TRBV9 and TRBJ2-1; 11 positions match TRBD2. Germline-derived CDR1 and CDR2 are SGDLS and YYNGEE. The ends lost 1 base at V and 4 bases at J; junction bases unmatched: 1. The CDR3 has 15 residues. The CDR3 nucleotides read TGTGCCAGCAGCGTAACTAGCGGGGGTTACAATGAGCAGTTCTTC. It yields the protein CASSVTSGGYNEQFF.

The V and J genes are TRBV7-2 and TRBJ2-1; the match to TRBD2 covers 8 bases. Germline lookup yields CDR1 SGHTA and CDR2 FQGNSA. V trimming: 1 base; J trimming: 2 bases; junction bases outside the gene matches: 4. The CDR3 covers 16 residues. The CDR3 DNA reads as TGTGCCAGCAGCTTAGACGCGGGAGGCACCTACAATGAGCAGTTCTTC. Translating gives CASSLDAGGTYNEQFF.

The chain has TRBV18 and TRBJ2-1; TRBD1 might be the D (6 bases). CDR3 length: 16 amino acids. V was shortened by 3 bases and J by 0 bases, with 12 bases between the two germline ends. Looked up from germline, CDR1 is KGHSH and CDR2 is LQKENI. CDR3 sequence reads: CASSPSRGSSYNEQFF. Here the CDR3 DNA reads TGTGCCAGCTCACCTTCCAGGGGAAGCTCCTACAATGAGCAGTTCTTC.

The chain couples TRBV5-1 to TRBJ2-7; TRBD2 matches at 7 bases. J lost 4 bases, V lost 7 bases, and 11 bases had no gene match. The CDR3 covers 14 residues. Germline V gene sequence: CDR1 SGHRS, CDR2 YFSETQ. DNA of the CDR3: TGCGCCAGCGCCATGGGCGGGAGCTTTTACGAGCAGTACTTC. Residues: CASAMGGSFYEQYF.

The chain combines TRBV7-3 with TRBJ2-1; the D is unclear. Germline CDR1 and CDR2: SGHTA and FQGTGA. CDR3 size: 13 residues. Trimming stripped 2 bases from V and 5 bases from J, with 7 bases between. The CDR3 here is CASSLYIDNEQFF. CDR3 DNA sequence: TGTGCCAGCAGCTTATACATCGACAATGAGCAGTTCTTC.

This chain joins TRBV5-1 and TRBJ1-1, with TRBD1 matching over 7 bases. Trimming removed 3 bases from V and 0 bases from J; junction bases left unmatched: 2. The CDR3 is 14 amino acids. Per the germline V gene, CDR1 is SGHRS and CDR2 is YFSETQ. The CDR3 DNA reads TGCGCCAGCAGCTCCGACAGGGTGAACACTGAAGCTTTCTTT. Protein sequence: CASSSDRVNTEAFF.

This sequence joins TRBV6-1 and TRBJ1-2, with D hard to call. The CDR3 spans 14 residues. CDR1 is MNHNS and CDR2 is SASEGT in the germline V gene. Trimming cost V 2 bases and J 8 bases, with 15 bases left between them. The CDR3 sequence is CASSEYRIEHGYTF. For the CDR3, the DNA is TGTGCCAGCAGTGAATACAGAATAGAACACGGCTACACCTTC.

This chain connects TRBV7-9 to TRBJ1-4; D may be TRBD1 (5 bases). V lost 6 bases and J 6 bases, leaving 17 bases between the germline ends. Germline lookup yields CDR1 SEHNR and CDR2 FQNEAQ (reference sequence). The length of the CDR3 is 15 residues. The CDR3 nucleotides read TGTGCCAGCAGTGGGGGAGGGGCCGGGGATGAAAAACTGTTTTTT. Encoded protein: CASSGGGAGDEKLFF.

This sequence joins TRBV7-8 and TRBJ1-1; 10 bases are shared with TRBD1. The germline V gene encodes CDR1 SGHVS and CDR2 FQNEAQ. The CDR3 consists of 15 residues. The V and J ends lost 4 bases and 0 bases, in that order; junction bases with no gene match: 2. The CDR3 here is CASSWGQGMNTEAFF. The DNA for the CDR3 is TGTGCCAGCAGCTGGGGACAGGGGATGAACACTGAAGCTTTCTTT.

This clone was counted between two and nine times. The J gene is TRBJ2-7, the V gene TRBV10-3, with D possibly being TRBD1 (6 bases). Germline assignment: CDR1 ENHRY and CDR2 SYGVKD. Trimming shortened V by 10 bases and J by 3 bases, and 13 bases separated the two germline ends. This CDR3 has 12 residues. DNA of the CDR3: TGTGCCACCGCTAGGGACAACTACGAGCAGTACTTC. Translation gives CATARDNYEQYF.

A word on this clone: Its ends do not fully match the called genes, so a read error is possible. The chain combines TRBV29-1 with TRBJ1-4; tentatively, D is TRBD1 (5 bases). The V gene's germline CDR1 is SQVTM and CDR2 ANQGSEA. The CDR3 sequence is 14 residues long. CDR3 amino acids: CSVRVEGTSEKLFF. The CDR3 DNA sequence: TGCAGCGTTCGTGTCGAAGGGACTAGTGAAAAACTGTTTTTT.